The 22 T cell receptor beta chains reported below all come from one sample, sequenced in a study of T cell responses to AZD1222 COVID-19 vaccine. Sequenced by immunoSEQ multiplex PCR; TCRdb stores in-frame clones only, minus some. The table has approximately 82,000 clones, more than 90% seen once; the top ten hold around 4.9%. This sample comprised peripheral blood, obtained on day 0 of AZD1222 vaccination. Receptors were obtained from an adult in good health.

The table lists this clone with a count of one. The V gene is TRBV6-5, the J gene TRBJ1-5; possible D gene TRBD1, 5 bases. Germline assignment: CDR1 MNHEY and CDR2 SVGAGI. V was shortened by 6 bases and J by 2 bases, with 14 bases between the two germline ends. CDR3 size: 15 residues. CDR3 in amino acids: CASSAIGAGNQPQHF. The CDR3 nucleotides read TGTGCCAGCAGCGCGATTGGGGCTGGCAATCAGCCCCAGCATTTT.

The J gene is TRBJ1-2, the V gene TRBV27; 8 bases match TRBD1. The V gene end was trimmed by 6 bases and the J gene end by 6 bases; junction bases not matched to a gene: 9. The V gene's germline CDR1 is MNHEY and CDR2 SMNVEV (reference sequence). The length of the CDR3 is 14 residues. This CDR3 reads CASSFITGQDGYTF. The CDR3 DNA sequence: TGTGCCAGCAGCTTCATAACGGGACAGGATGGCTACACCTTC.

The V gene is TRBV3-1 (or the pseudogene TRBV3-2), the J gene TRBJ2-3; 8 nucleotides agree with TRBD2. Germline values: CDR1 LGHDT, CDR2 YNNKEL (reference sequence). With 3 bases clipped from V and 4 bases from J, the junction kept 6 bases outside the gene matches. CDR3 length: 15 residues. This CDR3 is CASSHLAGGSDTQYF. The DNA for the CDR3 is TGTGCCAGCAGCCATCTGGCGGGGGGTTCAGATACGCAGTATTTT.

The chain couples TRBV29-1 to TRBJ1-1; a weak D match, TRBD1 (6 bases). The CDR3 spans 12 residues. Germline CDR1 reads SQVTM; CDR2 reads ANQGSEA. V was pared by 4 bases and J by 6 bases, with 12 bases between. CDR3 residues: CSVVQGWAEAFF. DNA for the CDR3: TGCAGCGTTGTACAGGGTTGGGCTGAAGCTTTCTTT.

The chain has TRBV2 and TRBJ1-5, with TRBD1 as a possible D gene (6 bases). This CDR3 region has 15 residues. Germline V gives CDR1 SNHLY, CDR2 FYNNEI. Between the trimmed V and J ends, which lost 6 bases and 1 base, there was a span of 13 bases. The CDR3 is CASSLTGSSNQPQHF. The CDR3 nucleotides read TGTGCCAGCAGCCTTACAGGGTCAAGCAATCAGCCCCAGCATTTT.

The chain has TRBV5-5 and TRBJ2-5; no clear D. There are 13 residues in the CDR3. Germline V gene lookup returns CDR1 SGHKS and CDR2 YYEKEE (reference sequence). With 0 bases removed from V and 5 bases from J, the gap between germline ends came to 8 bases. The CDR3 protein is CASSLAPLETQYF. The DNA of the CDR3 is TGTGCCAGCAGCTTGGCCCCGCTGGAGACCCAGTACTTC.

The V call is TRBV2, the J call TRBJ1-4; a possible D gene is TRBD1 (6 bases). This CDR3 has 13 residues. Deletions cut 8 bases from V and 3 bases from J, with 10 bases between. In germline, CDR1 is SNHLY, CDR2 FYNNEI. The chain's CDR3 is CASHRDSNEKLFF. The CDR3 DNA is TGTGCCAGCCACAGGGATTCTAATGAAAAACTGTTTTTT.

The chain links TRBV27 to TRBJ2-1; 7 positions match TRBD1. CDR3 size: 14 residues. Trimming took 10 bases from V and 2 from J; bases not matched to a gene: 8. CDR1 and CDR2 from the germline V gene are MNHEY and SMNVEV (reference sequence). The CDR3: CATAGTVAYNEQFF. In nucleotides, the CDR3 is TGTGCCACCGCAGGGACAGTGGCCTACAATGAGCAGTTCTTC.

The chain recombines TRBV18 with TRBJ2-7, with a possible D match to TRBD1 (5 bases). The CDR3 is 14 amino acids. From germline, CDR1 is KGHSH and CDR2 LQKENI. V was shortened by 1 base and J by 2 bases, with 9 bases between the two germline ends. CDR3 amino acids: CASSPRQGTYEQYF. Written as DNA, the CDR3 is TGTGCCAGCTCACCACGGCAGGGAACCTACGAGCAGTACTTC.

The genes are TRBV18 and TRBJ2-1, with 7 nucleotides matching TRBD1. The V gene end was trimmed by 0 bases and the J gene end by 7 bases; junction bases not matched to a gene: 3. CDR1 and CDR2 from the germline V gene are KGHSH and LQKENI. The CDR3 runs 14 residues. CDR3 DNA sequence: TGTGCCAGCTCACCACCAGGGGGCGGGAATGAGCAGTTCTTC. Translating gives CASSPPGGGNEQFF.

This chain connects TRBV4-3 to TRBJ2-5; possibly TRBD1 for D (6 bases). The CDR3 covers 15 residues. The V end lost 3 bases, the J end lost 2 bases, and 13 bases lay between the germline ends. CDR1 and CDR2 from the germline V gene are LGHNA and YSLEER. The CDR3 reads CASSQATGFQETQYF. CDR3 DNA: TGCGCCAGCAGCCAGGCGACAGGTTTTCAAGAGACCCAGTACTTC.

This sequence joins TRBV28 and TRBJ2-3, with D possibly TRBD1 on 6 matching bases. Germline CDR1 reads MDHEN; CDR2 reads SYDVKM. V lost 5 bases and J lost 3, with 15 bases in between. CDR3 length equals 15 residues. The CDR3: CASSLTGTHTDTQYF. The CDR3 DNA is TGTGCCAGCAGTCTAACAGGGACACATACAGATACGCAGTATTTT.

The V call is TRBV7-2, the J call TRBJ2-2; D not certain. The germline V gene encodes CDR1 SGHTA and CDR2 FQGNSA. The CDR3 length is 17 residues. Trimming left V 2 bases short and J 6 bases short, with 19 bases between. CDR3: CASSLRQTPKFPGELFF. The DNA for the CDR3 is TGTGCCAGCAGCTTAAGGCAGACCCCCAAGTTTCCCGGGGAGCTGTTTTTT. Drawing the rest from reference TRBV7-2 and TRBJ2-2, the complete variable domain is GAGVSQSPSNKVTEKGKDVELRCDPISGHTALYWYRQSLGQGLEFLIYFQGNSAPDKSGLPSDRFSAERTGGSVSTLTIQRTQQEDSAVYLCASSLRQTPKFPGELFFGEGSRLTVL.

The V and J genes are TRBV19 and TRBJ2-4, with D maybe TRBD2 (6 bases). The V gene lost 6 bases and the J gene lost 0 bases, with 12 bases spanning the gap. Germline CDR1 is LNHDA and CDR2 is SQIVND (reference sequence). CDR3 length: 15 amino acids. CDR3 DNA sequence: TGTGCCAGTAGAAGCGGGCTCCTAGCCAAAAACATTCAGTACTTC. It specifies CASRSGLLAKNIQYF.

This chain connects TRBV28 to TRBJ1-4; 7 bases line up with TRBD1. This CDR3 spans 15 amino acids. In germline, CDR1 is MDHEN, CDR2 SYDVKM. V lost 6 bases and J lost 8; bases outside the gene matches: 12. CDR3 bases: TGTGCCAGCAGGAGCTCCAGGGGGGCGGGGGAAAAACTGTTTTTT. As protein: CASRSSRGAGEKLFF.

CDR3 DNA: TGTGCCAGCAGCTTAGCGTACGGTGCTGAAGCTTTCTTT. It is translated as CASSLAYGAEAFF. The genes are TRBV7-9 and TRBJ1-1; D is unresolved. Germline V gene sequence: CDR1 SEHNR, CDR2 FQNEAQ (reference sequence). Trimming removed 0 bases at V and 6 bases at J, with 8 bases between. This CDR3 is 13 amino acids long.

Comment on this clone: Additional DNA sequences in this sample encode the identical CDR3. The rearrangement joins TRBV7-8 to TRBJ1-1, with TRBD1 as a possible D gene (5 bases). The V end was cut by 1 base, the J end by 5 bases, with 23 bases between. This CDR3 is 18 amino acids long. CDR1 and CDR2 from the germline V gene are SGHVS and FQNEAQ. The CDR3 protein is CASSLELAAGKSFTEAFF. DNA for the CDR3: TGTGCCAGCAGCTTAGAATTGGCGGCAGGGAAATCATTTACTGAAGCTTTCTTT. Full variable domain (rest looked up from reference TRBV7-8 and TRBJ1-1): GAGVSQSPRYKVAKRGQDVALRCDPISGHVSLFWYQQALGQGPEFLTYFQNEAQLDKSGLPSDRFFAERPEGSVSTLKIQRTQQEDSAVYLCASSLELAAGKSFTEAFFGQGTRLTVV.

The V call is TRBV28, the J call TRBJ1-2, with a tentative D call TRBD1 (5 bases). V lost 6 bases, J lost 0 bases, and 11 bases lay in between. Germline V gene sequence: CDR1 MDHEN, CDR2 SYDVKM. The CDR3 runs to 14 residues. The CDR3 bases are TGTGCCAGCAGAGACAGCCGAGCTAACTATGGCTACACCTTC. Amino acid sequence: CASRDSRANYGYTF.

The chain has TRBV6-2 or TRBV6-3 and TRBJ2-5; perhaps D is TRBD1 or TRBD2 (5 bases each). V lost 6 bases and J lost 3, with 14 bases in between. This CDR3 comprises 14 residues. Germline CDR1 and CDR2: MNHEY and SVGEGT. This chain's CDR3 is CASSQRMGEETQYF. DNA for the CDR3: TGTGCCAGCAGCCAGCGGATGGGGGAAGAGACCCAGTACTTC.

The count of this clone is one. The gene calls are TRBV28 and TRBJ2-3; the D gene is possibly TRBD1 (5 bases). V lost 1 base and J lost 6, with 8 bases in between. This CDR3 contains 13 residues. The germline CDR1 and CDR2 sequences are MDHEN and SYDVKM. In nucleotides, the CDR3 is TGTGCCAGCAGTTTATTGGGGCTTGATACGCAGTATTTT. It specifies CASSLLGLDTQYF.

The chain recombines TRBV6-5 with TRBJ1-1; 8 bases fit TRBD1. The CDR3 is 14 amino acids. Germline CDR1 reads MNHEY; CDR2 reads SVGAGI. V trimming: 6 bases; J trimming: 0 bases; junction bases outside the gene matches: 3. CDR3 in DNA: TGTGCCAGCAGGTGGGGACAGGTGAACACTGAAGCTTTCTTT. Its translation: CASRWGQVNTEAFF.

A remark on this clone: One end of the junction is discordant with germline, which a read error may explain. The chain carries TRBV15 and TRBJ2-3; D may be TRBD2 (6 bases). Germline assignment: CDR1 LNHNV and CDR2 YYDKDF (reference sequence). The CDR3 totals 15 residues. The CDR3 DNA reads as TGTGCCACCAGCAGTGATGGACTATCCACAAATACGCAGTATTTT. It yields the protein CATSSDGLSTNTQYF.